This section outlines one TCR beta chain sequence together with its context. The sample holds a few counts of this clonotype. The antigen it recognizes is unknown. The input lacks base qualities; no much larger clone sits a single base away. This specimen belongs to a study of CD8 T cells in ankylosing spondylitis (dated by TCRdb to about 2017). About the full investigation: To find TCR variants linked to disease, the study profiled T cell receptor beta repertoires in ankylosing spondylitis patients and healthy donors. In total, the full study cohort was made up of some 110 healthy donors and about two dozen ankylosing spondylitis patients. Samples of peripheral blood were taken, and for ankylosing spondylitis patients, synovial fluid was collected as well.

The sequencing machine was an Illumina HiSeq 2500. Quantitative 5'-RACE with molecular barcodes was the method used to prepare the TCR beta libraries. Per the original workflow: A new computational method based on a probabilistic model of VDJ rearrangement was used to identify disease-linked TCR variants. TCRdb redid the processing of the public reads, applying fastp at Q25 and MiXCR, and retained in-frame beta chains. Records with the same CDR3 protein are collapsed into one entry carrying the most frequent genes and DNA. These V and J calls rely on TCRdb rather than the paper's analysis. This sample has about 800,000 distinct CDR3 sequences in its table, and 10% to 15% of those were observed once. Around 0.51% of the sample goes to the ten largest clones. What the study reported, not specific to this receptor: The disease-linked clones were reported as significantly enriched in matched synovial fluid samples from ankylosing spondylitis patients. A CD8+ phenotype was shown by the disease-linked clones, which were found at relatively low frequencies in peripheral blood. Some TCR beta motif variants had previously been reported in synovial fluid and blood of reactive arthritis patients, which suggested common disease-initiation mechanisms. A TCR beta motif made up of several highly homologous amino acid variants appeared to be characteristic of blood from ankylosing spondylitis patients.

The CDR3 spans 14 residues, from the cysteine through the phenylalanine. The CDR3 DNA has 42 bases and is translated from base 1. Trimming removed 6 bases from V and 7 bases from J; the gene matches leave 6 bases unexplained. The germline V gene gives CDR1 as MDHEN and CDR2 as SYDVKM. This sequence was found in a male donor with ankylosing spondylitis. Rearrangement joined TRBV28 to TRBJ2-3; 11 bases in the middle match TRBD1. The sample consisted of blood, either unsorted or a sorted T cell fraction (not recorded which). The CDR3 in this case is CASREGQGENTQYF. DNA sequence: TGTGCCAGCAGGGAGGGACAGGGGGAAAATACGCAGTATTTT.